The subject of this entry is one TCR beta chain. Its antigen remains unknown. Germline V gene lookup returns CDR1 SGHTA and CDR2 FQGTGA. This CDR3 comprises 15 residues. Trimming took off 5 bases at V and 5 bases at J, with 18 bases between the two ends. TCRdb fed the 5' RACE reads into MiXCR, producing one record per CDR3 protein. The sample shows more than 300,000 distinct CDR3 sequences, about 10% of them seen only once. This record belongs to a study of T cells after yellow fever vaccination. Whole-study context: Fractions containing few cells were prepared with SMART-Seq v4 Ultra Low Input. The study's findings and limits: After the booster, about 95% of CD4 and about nine tenths of CD8 primary-response clones were re-detected. FACS-sorted repertoires could contain abundant clonotypes contaminating from the bulk population. By day 5 rather than day 15, the secondary response had peaked, though it was weaker.

The material was CD4+ T cells sorted from PBMCs, obtained 45 days after the yellow fever booster vaccination. The rearrangement links TRBV7-3 to TRBJ2-5; perhaps TRBD2 as D (6 bases). This TCR was sampled from a man in his late teens or twenties who received the YFV17D yellow fever vaccine. The CDR3 region is CASSPWGVLGETQYF. The DNA for the CDR3 is TGTGCCAGCAGCCCGTGGGGGGTTTTGGGTGAGACCCAGTACTTC.